The text below deals with one T cell receptor (beta chain). The data stem from a study of blood T cell repertoires in COVID-19. The repertoire was sequenced with immunoSEQ multiplex PCR; TCRdb's copy has only in-frame clones and lacks some. The sample records 100,000 to 150,000 clones, around 85% being singletons. This clonotype was sampled from a man between 25 and 39 years old with COVID-19, enrolled during active disease. Sequencing was done on a sample of peripheral blood.

The chain's CDR3 is CASSVGDFTNTGELFF. CDR3 DNA: TGTGCCAGCAGCGTAGGGGACTTTACGAACACCGGGGAGCTGTTTTTT. The chain joins TRBV9 to TRBJ2-2; a weak D match, TRBD2 (6 bases). V lost 0 bases and J lost 0, with 9 bases in between. The CDR3 spans 16 residues. Germline V gene data show CDR1 as SGDLS and CDR2 as YYNGEE.